This TCR beta chain was recorded in a study of T cell responses to AZD1222 COVID-19 vaccine. Study-wide findings and caveats: Compared with day 0, the breadth and depth of the Spike-specific TCR repertoire rose significantly after two doses of AZD1222.

The V end was cut by 4 bases, the J end by 2 bases, with 12 bases between. Germline loops: CDR1 MNHNS, CDR2 SASEGT. The CDR3 covers 16 residues. As to this clone: Its antigen is not known.

The table came from immunoSEQ multiplex PCR; TCRdb's copy has only in-frame clones and leaves some out. There are nearly 95,000 clones in the sample; around 90% occur only once, and over 7.5% lies in the top ten. The sequence was obtained from an adult in good health. Sequencing was performed on peripheral blood, taken on day 0 of AZD1222 vaccination. V and J are TRBV6-1 and TRBJ2-6; D is perhaps TRBD2 (6 bases). The CDR3, as DNA: TGTGCCAGCAGTGTAGAGGGGAGGACTGGGGCCAACGTCCTGACTTTC. Its protein is CASSVEGRTGANVLTF.